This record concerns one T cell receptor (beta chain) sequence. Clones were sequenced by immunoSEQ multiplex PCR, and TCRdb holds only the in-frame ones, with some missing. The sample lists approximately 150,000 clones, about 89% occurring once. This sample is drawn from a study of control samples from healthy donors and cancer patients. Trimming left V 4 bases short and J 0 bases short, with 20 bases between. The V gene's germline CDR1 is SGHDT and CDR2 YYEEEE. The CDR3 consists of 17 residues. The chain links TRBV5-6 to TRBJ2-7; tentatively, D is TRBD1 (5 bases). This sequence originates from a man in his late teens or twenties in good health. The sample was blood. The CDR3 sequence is CASSVLEGETISYEQYF. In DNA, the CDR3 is TGTGCCAGCAGCGTGCTAGAAGGGGAAACGATCTCCTACGAGCAGTACTTC.